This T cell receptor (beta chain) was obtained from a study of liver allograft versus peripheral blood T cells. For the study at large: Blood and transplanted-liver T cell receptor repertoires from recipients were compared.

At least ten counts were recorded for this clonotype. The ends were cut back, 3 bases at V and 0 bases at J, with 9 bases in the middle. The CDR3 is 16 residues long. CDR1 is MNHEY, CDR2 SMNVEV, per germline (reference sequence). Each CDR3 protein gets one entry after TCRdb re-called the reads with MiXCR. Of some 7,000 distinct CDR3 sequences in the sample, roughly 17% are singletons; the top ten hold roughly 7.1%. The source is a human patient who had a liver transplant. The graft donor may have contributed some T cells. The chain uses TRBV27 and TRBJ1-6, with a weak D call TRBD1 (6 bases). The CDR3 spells CASSLLRGSYNSPLHF. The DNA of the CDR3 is TGTGCCAGCAGTTTGCTCAGGGGCTCCTATAATTCACCCCTCCACTTT.